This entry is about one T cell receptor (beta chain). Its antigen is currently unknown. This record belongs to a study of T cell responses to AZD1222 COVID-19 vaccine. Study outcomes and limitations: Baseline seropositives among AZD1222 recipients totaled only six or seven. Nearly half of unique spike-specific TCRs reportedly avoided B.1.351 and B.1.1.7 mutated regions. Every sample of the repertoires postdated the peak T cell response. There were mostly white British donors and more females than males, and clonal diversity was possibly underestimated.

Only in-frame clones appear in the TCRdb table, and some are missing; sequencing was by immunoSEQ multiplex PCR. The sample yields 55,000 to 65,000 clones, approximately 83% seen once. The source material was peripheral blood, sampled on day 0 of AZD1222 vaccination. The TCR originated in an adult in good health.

The CDR3 protein is CASSLAPPGQGSSGANVLTF. The CDR3 bases are TGTGCCAGCAGCTTGGCCCCACCGGGACAGGGGTCCTCTGGGGCCAACGTCCTGACTTTC. The chain links TRBV5-4 to TRBJ2-6; the match to TRBD1 covers 10 bases. The CDR3 length is 20 residues. With 0 bases clipped from V and 0 bases from J, the junction kept 9 bases outside the gene matches. The germline V gene encodes CDR1 SGHNT and CDR2 YYREEE (reference sequence).